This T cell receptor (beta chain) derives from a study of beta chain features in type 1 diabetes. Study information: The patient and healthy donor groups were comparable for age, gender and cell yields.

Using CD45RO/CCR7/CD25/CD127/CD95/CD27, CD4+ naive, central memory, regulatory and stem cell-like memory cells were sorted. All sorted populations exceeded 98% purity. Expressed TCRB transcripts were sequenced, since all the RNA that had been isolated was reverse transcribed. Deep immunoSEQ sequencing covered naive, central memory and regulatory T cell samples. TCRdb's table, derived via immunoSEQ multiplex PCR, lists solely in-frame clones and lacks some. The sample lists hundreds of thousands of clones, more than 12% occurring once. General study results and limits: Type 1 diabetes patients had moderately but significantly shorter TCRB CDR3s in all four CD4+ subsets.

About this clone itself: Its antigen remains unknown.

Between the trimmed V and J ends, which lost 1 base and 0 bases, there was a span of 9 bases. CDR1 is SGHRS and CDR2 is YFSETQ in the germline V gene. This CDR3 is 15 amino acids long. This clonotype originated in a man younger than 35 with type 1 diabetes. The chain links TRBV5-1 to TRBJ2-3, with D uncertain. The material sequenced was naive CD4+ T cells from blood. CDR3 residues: CASSLRAASTDTQYF. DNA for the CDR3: TGCGCCAGCAGCTTGAGGGCCGCTAGCACAGATACGCAGTATTTT.